The next 31 T cell receptor beta chains were all read from a single sample in a study of cytomegalovirus exposure and HLA in healthy donors. With 60 Vbeta and 13 Jbeta primers, the PCR was carried out. The data were produced by immunoSEQ multiplex PCR, yet TCRdb's version contains in-frame clones alone and is incomplete. Of approximately 220,000 clones listed, about 83% are singletons. Sequenced input: PBMCs. The receptors derive from a man in his forties or fifties in good health and CMV-seronegative.

V and J are TRBV2 and TRBJ1-1; 7 bases are a match to TRBD1. Germline CDR1 reads SNHLY; CDR2 reads FYNNEI. J lost 0 bases, V lost 8 bases, and 9 bases had no gene match. The CDR3 totals 15 residues. CDR3 residues: CASRRQGLMNTEAFF. The CDR3 bases are TGTGCCAGCCGTCGACAGGGTTTGATGAACACTGAAGCTTTCTTT.

The chain has TRBV19 and TRBJ1-1; unclear D gene. V gave up 6 bases and J gave up 1 base, with 6 bases separating them. This CDR3 has 12 residues. Germline V lookup: CDR1 LNHDA, CDR2 SQIVND (reference sequence). The CDR3 region has the DNA TGTGCCAGTAGCGAGTGGAACACTGAAGCTTTCTTT. Translation: CASSEWNTEAFF.

For the CDR3, the DNA is TGTGCCATCAGTGTCGGTCTCTCCACAGATACGCAGTATTTT. This codes for CAISVGLSTDTQYF. The J gene is TRBJ2-3, the V gene TRBV10-3; D remains unclear. Germline CDR1 is ENHRY and CDR2 is SYGVKD. This CDR3 has 14 residues. V shed 4 bases and J shed 2 bases, with 10 bases lying between them.

J is TRBJ2-1 and V is TRBV9; TRBD1 matches 10 bases. CDR1 is SGDLS and CDR2 is YYNGEE in the germline V gene. This CDR3 has 17 amino acids. J gave up 0 bases and V 2 bases, and 5 bases lay outside the gene matches. CDR3 region: CASSVTGGGSSYNEQFF. As DNA, the CDR3 is TGTGCCAGCAGCGTGACAGGGGGCGGGAGCTCCTACAATGAGCAGTTCTTC.

V is TRBV2 and J is TRBJ1-5; 7 positions match TRBD1. J gave up 5 bases and V 6 bases, and 10 bases lay outside the gene matches. CDR3 size: 15 residues. Germline CDR1 is SNHLY and CDR2 is FYNNEI. The DNA of the CDR3 is TGTGCCAGCAGGGACCGGGACAGCGACTATCAGCCCCAGCATTTT. Translating gives CASRDRDSDYQPQHF.

The chain has TRBV2 and TRBJ1-5, with no clear D. The germline gives CDR1 SNHLY, CDR2 FYNNEI. V was shortened by 5 bases and J by 0 bases, with 11 bases between the two germline ends. This CDR3 has 15 amino acids. The chain's CDR3 is CASSLNSRSNQPQHF. Written as DNA, the CDR3 is TGTGCCAGCAGTTTGAACTCCCGTAGCAATCAGCCCCAGCATTTT.

This clone showed up just once. This chain links TRBV7-9 with TRBJ2-3; 11 nucleotides line up with TRBD1. J lost 5 bases, V lost 5 bases, and 9 bases had no gene match. The CDR3 is 16 amino acids. In germline, CDR1 is SEHNR, CDR2 FQNEAQ (reference sequence). The CDR3 spells CASSLRADRGLDTQYF. The CDR3 DNA reads as TGTGCCAGCAGCCTCAGGGCGGACAGGGGGCTAGATACGCAGTATTTT.

The chain combines TRBV6-5 with TRBJ1-5, with TRBD1 identical over 7 bases. J lost 5 bases, V lost 4 bases, and 11 bases had no gene match. Germline V gene sequence: CDR1 MNHEY, CDR2 SVGAGI. The CDR3 spans 16 residues. CDR3 region: CASSSLPAGGDQPQHF. DNA of the CDR3: TGTGCCAGCAGTTCCCTTCCGGCAGGGGGAGATCAGCCCCAGCATTTT.

The chain has TRBV18 and TRBJ1-5; TRBD1 might be the D (6 bases). Trimming removed 3 bases at V and 4 bases at J, with 16 bases between. The CDR3 contains 16 residues. Germline lookup yields CDR1 KGHSH and CDR2 LQKENI. For the CDR3, the DNA is TGTGCCAGCTCACCTTTCAGGCCCCAGGGGAATCAGCCCCAGCATTTT. Its protein product is CASSPFRPQGNQPQHF.

The chain recombines TRBV28 with TRBJ2-3; D gene uncertain. CDR1 and CDR2 from the germline V gene are MDHEN and SYDVKM. With 5 bases removed from V and 6 bases from J, the gap between germline ends came to 15 bases. This CDR3 contains 14 residues. The DNA for the CDR3 is TGTGCCAGCAGTCCCTTGATAGCTGCCGATACGCAGTATTTT. This encodes CASSPLIAADTQYF. The whole variable domain, filled in from reference TRBV28 and TRBJ2-3, reads DVKVTQSSRYLVKRTGEKVFLECVQDMDHENMFWYRQDPGLGLRLIYFSYDVKMKEKGDIPEGYSVSREKKERFSLILESASTNQTSMYLCASSPLIAADTQYFGPGTRLTVL.

This clone occurred a few times. This chain joins TRBV30 and TRBJ2-5; 8 bases are a match to TRBD2. J was trimmed by 5 bases and V by 3 bases; bases with no gene match: 5. This CDR3 has 13 residues. Germline CDR1 is GTSNPN and CDR2 is SVGIG (reference sequence). CDR3 nucleotides: TGTGCCTGGAGCCAGCGGGAGCGGGAGACCCAGTACTTC. Protein: CAWSQRERETQYF.

This chain links TRBV5-1 with TRBJ1-2, with 11 bases matching TRBD1. The germline gives CDR1 SGHRS, CDR2 YFSETQ. The length of the CDR3 is 16 residues. The junction had 11 bases not matched to a gene; V was cut back by 3 bases and J by 7 bases. The CDR3 sequence is CASSSRTGGGSSGYTF. CDR3 bases: TGCGCCAGCAGCTCGCGGACAGGGGGCGGAAGTTCTGGCTACACCTTC.

CDR3 DNA sequence: TGCAGCGTTGAAGATCCTGGGAGCTCCTACAATGAGCAGTTCTTC. Encoded protein: CSVEDPGSSYNEQFF. The V and J genes are TRBV29-1 and TRBJ2-1; possibly TRBD2 for D (5 bases). The CDR3 runs 15 residues. V lost 0 bases to trimming and J lost 0 bases, with 9 bases between them. Germline CDR1 reads SQVTM; CDR2 reads ANQGSEA.

This clone appeared a single time. This chain connects TRBV28 to TRBJ2-7; D remains ambiguous. The CDR3 sequence is 12 residues long. V shed 2 bases and J shed 3 bases, with 5 bases lying between them. Germline values: CDR1 MDHEN, CDR2 SYDVKM. The CDR3 sequence is CASSLGSYEQYF. For the CDR3, the DNA is TGTGCCAGCAGTTTAGGTAGCTACGAGCAGTACTTC. The entire variable domain, with the rest obtained from reference TRBV28 and TRBJ2-7, is as follows: DVKVTQSSRYLVKRTGEKVFLECVQDMDHENMFWYRQDPGLGLRLIYFSYDVKMKEKGDIPEGYSVSREKKERFSLILESASTNQTSMYLCASSLGSYEQYFGPGTRLTVT.

The rearrangement uses TRBV5-6 and TRBJ1-4, with TRBD1 matching over 11 bases. The CDR3 consists of 18 residues. Germline assignment: CDR1 SGHDT and CDR2 YYEEEE. J was trimmed by 0 bases and V by 3 bases; bases with no gene match: 7. The CDR3 region is CASSWDRGAFATNEKLFF. Written as DNA, the CDR3 is TGTGCCAGCAGCTGGGACAGGGGGGCTTTTGCAACTAATGAAAAACTGTTTTTT. Full variable domain (missing parts from reference TRBV5-6 and TRBJ1-4): DAGVTQSPTHLIKTRGQQVTLRCSPKSGHDTVSWYQQALGQGPQFIFQYYEEEERQRGNFPDRFSGHQFPNYSSELNVNALLLGDSALYLCASSWDRGAFATNEKLFFGSGTQLSVL.

This chain connects TRBV7-2 to TRBJ1-1, with D perhaps TRBD1 (5 bases). The CDR3 has 14 amino acids. In germline, CDR1 is SGHTA, CDR2 FQGNSA. Trimming removed 1 base from V and 4 bases from J, with 10 bases in between. The CDR3 loop is CASSLGSGFTEAFF. The CDR3 nucleotides are TGTGCCAGCAGCTTAGGGTCAGGGTTCACTGAAGCTTTCTTT.

The chain links TRBV7-2 to TRBJ2-6; 11 positions match TRBD1. V lost 11 bases, J lost 2 bases, and 8 bases stayed unmatched. CDR3 length: 16 amino acids. CDR1 SGHTA and CDR2 FQGNSA come from the germline V gene. The CDR3 DNA reads TGTGCCTCCAGCCGGGACAGGGGGACTGGGGCCAACGTCCTGACTTTC. This gives the protein CASSRDRGTGANVLTF.

This sequence joins TRBV5-1 and TRBJ2-1, with D maybe TRBD2 (7 bases). This CDR3 is 16 amino acids long. Per the germline V gene, CDR1 is SGHRS and CDR2 is YFSETQ. V was pared by 3 bases and J by 7 bases, with 20 bases between. DNA for the CDR3: TGCGCCAGCAGCTGGGGGGCTGGGAGGGCCGTAAATGAGCAGTTCTTC. Translation: CASSWGAGRAVNEQFF.

This chain links TRBV14 with TRBJ2-2; perhaps TRBD1 as D (5 bases). CDR3 length: 17 residues. Germline CDR1 SGHDN, CDR2 FVKESK. V was clipped by 0 bases and J by 3 bases, with 14 bases between them. Written as DNA, the CDR3 is TGTGCCAGCAGCCAAGATGGTTGGGCAGGGTACACCGGGGAGCTGTTTTTT. Translation: CASSQDGWAGYTGELFF.

The genes are TRBV28 and TRBJ2-1; TRBD2 agrees at 9 bases. Germline V lookup: CDR1 MDHEN, CDR2 SYDVKM. The CDR3 has 15 amino acids. With V trimmed by 10 bases and J by 9 bases, 16 bases remained unmatched. The CDR3: CAITDGLARQGEQFF. The CDR3 nucleotides read TGTGCCATTACAGATGGACTAGCGAGGCAGGGTGAGCAGTTCTTC.

V and J are TRBV7-9 and TRBJ1-1; 9 bases map to TRBD1. Germline CDR1 SEHNR, CDR2 FQNEAQ (reference sequence). The length of the CDR3 is 15 residues. Losses at the gene ends were 6 bases for V and 7 bases for J; bases not matched to a gene: 12. The CDR3 DNA reads TGTGCCAGCAGTTTCCACCGGGACAGGGAACATGAAGCTTTCTTT. Translated: CASSFHRDREHEAFF.

The V gene is TRBV15, the J gene TRBJ1-4; unclear D gene. Trimming removed 0 bases from V and 1 base from J, with 12 bases in between. The CDR3 has 17 residues. CDR1 and CDR2 from the germline V gene are LNHNV and YYDKDF (reference sequence). The CDR3: CATSRDTLAVTNEKLFF. The CDR3 DNA reads as TGTGCCACCAGCAGAGATACCCTAGCAGTAACTAATGAAAAACTGTTTTTT.

The chain combines TRBV19 with TRBJ2-3, with D tentatively TRBD1 (5 bases). V was shortened by 1 base and J by 6 bases, with 14 bases between the two germline ends. In germline, CDR1 is LNHDA, CDR2 SQIVND (reference sequence). The CDR3 consists of 15 residues. CDR3 protein: CASSIVVGPSDTQYF. The CDR3 region has the DNA TGTGCCAGTAGTATAGTAGTGGGGCCAAGTGATACGCAGTATTTT.

There are a few counts of this clone. The chain has TRBV5-4 and TRBJ1-6, with TRBD1 as a possible D gene (6 bases). CDR3 length: 15 amino acids. Per germline, CDR1 SGHNT and CDR2 YYREEE (reference sequence). The V gene lost 4 bases and the J gene lost 5 bases, with 13 bases spanning the gap. The chain's CDR3 is CASSITGMNNSPLHF. In DNA form, the CDR3 reads TGTGCCAGCAGCATAACAGGGATGAATAATTCACCCCTCCACTTT.

This clone was seen only once. A junction boundary mismatches the germline segment, possibly from a read error. V and J are TRBV15 and TRBJ1-2; 10 positions agree with TRBD1. The germline CDR1 and CDR2 sequences are LNHNV and YYDKDF (reference sequence). This CDR3 comprises 13 residues. CDR3 bases: TGTGCCGCCAGCAGAGAGGGACAGGGGAGTTACACCTTC. Translated: CAASREGQGSYTF.

The chain uses TRBV5-4 and TRBJ1-1; D ambiguous. Deletions cut 4 bases from V and 0 bases from J, with 13 bases between. Germline V gene lookup returns CDR1 SGHNT and CDR2 YYREEE (reference sequence). This CDR3 is 15 amino acids long. The CDR3 DNA follows: TGTGCCAGCAGCCCCGGGAGACCAGTGAACACTGAAGCTTTCTTT. Encoded protein: CASSPGRPVNTEAFF.

The chain employs TRBV10-3 and TRBJ1-6; 9 positions match TRBD1. CDR3 length: 14 residues. The V segment lost 10 bases and the J segment 7 bases; nucleotides outside the gene matches: 8. The V gene's germline CDR1 is ENHRY and CDR2 SYGVKD. The CDR3 is CASQDRGRNSPLHF. As DNA, the CDR3 is TGTGCCAGCCAGGACAGGGGAAGGAATTCACCCCTCCACTTT.

The chain recombines TRBV5-1 with TRBJ2-5, with TRBD1 matching over 12 bases. There are 15 residues in the CDR3. Per germline, CDR1 SGHRS and CDR2 YFSETQ. Trimming cost V 4 bases and J 4 bases; bases outside gene matches: 5. This CDR3 is CASSTPGQGAETQYF. The CDR3 coding sequence is TGCGCCAGCAGCACACCGGGACAGGGGGCAGAGACCCAGTACTTC. Based on the CDR3 plus reference TRBV5-1 and TRBJ2-5, the full variable domain is KAGVTQTPRYLIKTRGQQVTLSCSPISGHRSVSWYQQTPGQGLQFLFEYFSETQRNKGNFPGRFSGRQFSNSRSEMNVSTLELGDSALYLCASSTPGQGAETQYFGPGTRLLVL.

The chain's CDR3 is CASSNPGQVYNEQFF. In nucleotides, the CDR3 is TGTGCCAGCAGCAACCCGGGACAGGTATACAATGAGCAGTTCTTC. The chain carries TRBV21-1 and TRBJ2-1; no DNA check was done on the table's D call, TRBD1. TRBV21-1 constitutes a pseudogene. The length of the CDR3 is 15 residues.

This chain links TRBV28 with TRBJ2-1; 13 bases align to TRBD2. The V and J ends lost 6 bases and 13 bases, in that order; junction bases with no gene match: 6. CDR1 is MDHEN, CDR2 SYDVKM, per germline. The CDR3 has 13 amino acids. The CDR3 DNA reads as TGTGCCAGCAGCACTAGCGGGAGGGCCTTCCAGTTCTTC. It is translated as CASSTSGRAFQFF.

The chain employs TRBV19 and TRBJ2-2; 10 bases line up with TRBD1. V lost 5 bases and J lost 7; bases outside the gene matches: 10. The CDR3 loop spans 16 amino acids. Germline V gene sequence: CDR1 LNHDA, CDR2 SQIVND (reference sequence). In DNA, the CDR3 is TGTGCCAGTAGTTCACAGCGGGACAGGGGTCGCGGGGAGCTGTTTTTT. This gives the protein CASSSQRDRGRGELFF.